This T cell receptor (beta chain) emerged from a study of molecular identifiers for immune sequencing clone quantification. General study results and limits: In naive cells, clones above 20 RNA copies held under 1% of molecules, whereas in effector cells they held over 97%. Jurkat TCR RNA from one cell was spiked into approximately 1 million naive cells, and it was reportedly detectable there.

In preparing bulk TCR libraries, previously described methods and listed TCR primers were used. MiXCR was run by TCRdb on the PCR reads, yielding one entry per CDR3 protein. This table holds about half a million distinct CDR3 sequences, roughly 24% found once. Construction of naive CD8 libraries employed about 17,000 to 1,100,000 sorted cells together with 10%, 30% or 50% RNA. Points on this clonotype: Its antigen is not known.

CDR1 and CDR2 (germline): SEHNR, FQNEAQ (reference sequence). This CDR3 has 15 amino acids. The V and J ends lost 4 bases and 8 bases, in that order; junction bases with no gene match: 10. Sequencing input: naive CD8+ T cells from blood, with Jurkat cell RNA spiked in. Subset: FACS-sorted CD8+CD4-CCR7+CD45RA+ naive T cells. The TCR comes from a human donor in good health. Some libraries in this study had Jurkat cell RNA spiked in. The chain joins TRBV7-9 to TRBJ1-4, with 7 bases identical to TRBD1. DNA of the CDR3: TGTGCCAGCAGCTCAGACAGGGTGGGAAACGAAAAACTGTTTTTT. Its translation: CASSSDRVGNEKLFF.